Listed below are T cell receptor beta chains from one sample, sequenced in a study of T cell responses to AZD1222 COVID-19 vaccine. Profiling relied on immunoSEQ multiplex PCR, and the TCRdb table lists in-frame clones only, not all of them. This sample carries roughly 150,000 clones, approximately 94% of them seen once, and the ten largest clones take approximately 4.8%. The sequencing here drew on peripheral blood, taken 28 days after the second AZD1222 dose. All receptors come from an adult who received the AZD1222 COVID-19 vaccine. CDR3s include the opening cysteine and the closing phenylalanine or tryptophan. D genes are given only for firm matches. Clone size is given for some rows only: seen once, a few or many times, or a class if the clone is expanded.

v_call: TRBV12-3/TRBV12-4; clone_size: -; j_call: TRBJ1-1; d_call: TRBD1; cdr3_nt: TGTGCCAGCACCCCGACAGGGCGCACTGAAGCTTTCTTT; cdr3_aa: CASTPTGRTEAFF
v_call: TRBV29-1; clone_size: -; j_call: TRBJ2-3; d_call: TRBD2; cdr3_nt: TGCAGCGTTGAATCGACTAGCGATAGCACAGATACGCAGTATTTT; cdr3_aa: CSVESTSDSTDTQYF
v_call: TRBV7-2; clone_size: -; j_call: TRBJ2-6; d_call: -; cdr3_nt: TGTGCCAGCAGCTTGGGACTTCTCTCTGGGGCCAACGTCCTGACTTTC; cdr3_aa: CASSLGLLSGANVLTF
v_call: TRBV10-3; clone_size: -; j_call: TRBJ1-1; d_call: -; cdr3_nt: TGTGCCATCAGCGCAGCGGGAAACACTGAAGCTTTCTTT; cdr3_aa: CAISAAGNTEAFF
v_call: TRBV19; clone_size: -; j_call: TRBJ1-1; d_call: TRBD1; cdr3_nt: TGTGCCAGTAGTCGACCACAGGGGGGCGGCGGTATGAACACTGAAGCTTTCTTT; cdr3_aa: CASSRPQGGGGMNTEAFF
v_call: TRBV9; clone_size: -; j_call: TRBJ1-1; d_call: -; cdr3_nt: TGTGCCAGCAGCGCAAACAGGGCTCTCTCGATGAACACTGAAGCTTTCTTT; cdr3_aa: CASSANRALSMNTEAFF
v_call: TRBV10-3; clone_size: -; j_call: TRBJ2-7; d_call: -; cdr3_nt: TGTGCCATCACCAATACACCTACGCGCCCCGAGCAGTACTTC; cdr3_aa: CAITNTPTRPEQYF
v_call: TRBV28; clone_size: -; j_call: TRBJ1-1; d_call: -; cdr3_nt: TGTGCCGGATCCGGGACACATGAAGCTTTCTTT; cdr3_aa: CAGSGTHEAFF
v_call: TRBV21-1; clone_size: -; j_call: TRBJ1-1; d_call: -; cdr3_nt: TGTGCCAGCAGCAAGGGGGTACTGAACACTGAAGCTTTCTTT; cdr3_aa: CASSKGVLNTEAFF
v_call: TRBV29-1; clone_size: -; j_call: TRBJ2-5; d_call: TRBD2; cdr3_nt: TGCAGCGTTGGAGGGCTAGCGGGAGGGAAGTACTTC; cdr3_aa: CSVGGLAGGKYF
v_call: TRBV5-5; clone_size: -; j_call: TRBJ2-2; d_call: -; cdr3_nt: TGTGCCAGCAGCTTGCGTCCGGGGCGTAGCTCGCAGGGGGAGCTGTTTTTT; cdr3_aa: CASSLRPGRSSQGELFF
v_call: TRBV5-4; clone_size: -; j_call: TRBJ1-2; d_call: -; cdr3_nt: TGTGCCAGCAGCCCCGGACAGCCTCATGGCTACACCTTC; cdr3_aa: CASSPGQPHGYTF
v_call: TRBV5-1; clone_size: -; j_call: TRBJ2-1; d_call: TRBD1; cdr3_nt: TGCGCCAGCAGCCCGGGACAGGGGATAGGGGTGGGCTACAATGAGCAGTTCTTC; cdr3_aa: CASSPGQGIGVGYNEQFF
v_call: TRBV18; clone_size: -; j_call: TRBJ1-1; d_call: -; cdr3_nt: TGTGCCAGCTCATCAACAGGGTACACTGAAGCTTTCTTT; cdr3_aa: CASSSTGYTEAFF
v_call: TRBV12-3/TRBV12-4; clone_size: -; j_call: TRBJ2-5; d_call: -; cdr3_nt: TGTGCCAGCAGTTTAACCCGTTGGGAGACCCAGTACTTC; cdr3_aa: CASSLTRWETQYF
v_call: TRBV6-5; clone_size: once; j_call: TRBJ1-1; d_call: -; cdr3_nt: TGTGCCAGCAGTTACTCGAAGTCGGGTACTGAAGCTTTCTTT; cdr3_aa: CASSYSKSGTEAFF
v_call: TRBV3-1/TRBV3-2; clone_size: once; j_call: TRBJ2-1; d_call: -; cdr3_nt: TGTGCCAGCAGCCAACCGGCATATGAGCAGTTCTTC; cdr3_aa: CASSQPAYEQFF
v_call: TRBV5-1; clone_size: -; j_call: TRBJ1-2; d_call: -; cdr3_nt: TGCGCCAGCAGCTCGTATTTTCAGGGAGGGGACTATGGCTACACCTTC; cdr3_aa: CASSSYFQGGDYGYTF
v_call: TRBV7-9; clone_size: -; j_call: TRBJ1-2; d_call: -; cdr3_nt: TGTGCCAGCAGCTTAACCGTACTCCGGGACTTGGATGGCCCCAATGGCTACACCTTC; cdr3_aa: CASSLTVLRDLDGPNGYTF
v_call: TRBV2; clone_size: -; j_call: TRBJ2-5; d_call: TRBD1; cdr3_nt: TGTGCCAGCAAGAGCGACAGGGTTGTTGAGACCCAGTACTTC; cdr3_aa: CASKSDRVVETQYF
v_call: TRBV18; clone_size: -; j_call: TRBJ1-2; d_call: -; cdr3_nt: TGTGCCAGCTCACCCGCAGTAGTACTTGCTAACTATGGCTACACCTTC; cdr3_aa: CASSPAVVLANYGYTF
v_call: TRBV6-5; clone_size: -; j_call: TRBJ2-7; d_call: -; cdr3_nt: TGTGCCAGCAGCCCCAGCGGAGCTTCCTACGAGCAGTACTTC; cdr3_aa: CASSPSGASYEQYF
v_call: TRBV6-5; clone_size: -; j_call: TRBJ1-5; d_call: -; cdr3_nt: TGTGCCAGCCAGGGGTTTAGCAATCAGCCCCAGCATTTT; cdr3_aa: CASQGFSNQPQHF
v_call: TRBV25-1; clone_size: -; j_call: TRBJ2-3; d_call: -; cdr3_nt: TGTGCCAGCAGTGAATATTGGGGACCAAGCACAGATACGCAGTATTTT; cdr3_aa: CASSEYWGPSTDTQYF
v_call: TRBV23-1; clone_size: -; j_call: TRBJ1-1; d_call: -; cdr3_nt: TGCGCCAGCAGTCAACGCCGGGCCGCGCCCAATAACACTGAAGCTTTCTTT; cdr3_aa: CASSQRRAAPNNTEAFF
v_call: TRBV2; clone_size: -; j_call: TRBJ1-3; d_call: TRBD1; cdr3_nt: TGTGCCAGCAGTATCTCGACAGGGTCTGGAAACACCATATATTTT; cdr3_aa: CASSISTGSGNTIYF
v_call: TRBV2; clone_size: -; j_call: TRBJ2-5; d_call: -; cdr3_nt: TGTGCCAGCAGTGAGGGGCGGGAGACCCAGTACTTC; cdr3_aa: CASSEGRETQYF
v_call: TRBV11-2; clone_size: -; j_call: TRBJ2-1; d_call: TRBD2; cdr3_nt: TGTGCCAGCAGCTTAGGCGGGACTAGCGGGACTCTCCGTCATGAGCAGTTCTTC; cdr3_aa: CASSLGGTSGTLRHEQFF
v_call: TRBV13; clone_size: -; j_call: TRBJ1-4; d_call: TRBD1; cdr3_nt: TGTGCCAGCAGCCGCCGGACAGGTCGTAATGAAAAACTGTTTTTT; cdr3_aa: CASSRRTGRNEKLFF
v_call: TRBV28; clone_size: -; j_call: TRBJ1-4; d_call: TRBD1; cdr3_nt: TGTGCCAGCAGTTCATCGCGGACAGGCACAACTAATGAAAAACTGTTTTTT; cdr3_aa: CASSSSRTGTTNEKLFF
v_call: TRBV4-1; clone_size: -; j_call: TRBJ1-2; d_call: -; cdr3_nt: TGCGCCAGCAGCCTGACCTCCTACGTTCAGACAGGAGATTATGGCTACACCTTC; cdr3_aa: CASSLTSYVQTGDYGYTF
v_call: TRBV28; clone_size: -; j_call: TRBJ2-7; d_call: TRBD1; cdr3_nt: TGTGCCAGCAGTCCTGGGACAGATAGCTCCTACGAGCAGTACTTC; cdr3_aa: CASSPGTDSSYEQYF
v_call: TRBV12-5; clone_size: -; j_call: TRBJ2-1; d_call: -; cdr3_nt: TGTGCTAGTGGTTTGTACGTTATTAGCGGTTACAATGAGCAGTTCTTC; cdr3_aa: CASGLYVISGYNEQFF
v_call: TRBV5-8; clone_size: -; j_call: TRBJ2-1; d_call: -; cdr3_nt: TGTGCCAGCAGCTTGTACCAGGGCCAAGGAAATGAGCAGTTCTTC; cdr3_aa: CASSLYQGQGNEQFF
v_call: TRBV30; clone_size: -; j_call: TRBJ1-4; d_call: -; cdr3_nt: TGTGCCGGGACCGCCGGGACAATTAATGAAAAACTGTTTTTT; cdr3_aa: CAGTAGTINEKLFF
v_call: TRBV7-9; clone_size: -; j_call: TRBJ2-1; d_call: -; cdr3_nt: TGTGCCAGCAGCTCCCCTGGGACCGGGGGACATGAGCAGTTCTTC; cdr3_aa: CASSSPGTGGHEQFF
v_call: TRBV28; clone_size: -; j_call: TRBJ1-1; d_call: -; cdr3_nt: TGTGCCAGCAGTTTATCCCTGAACACTGAAGCTTTCTTT; cdr3_aa: CASSLSLNTEAFF
v_call: TRBV5-1; clone_size: -; j_call: TRBJ2-1; d_call: -; cdr3_nt: TGCGCCAGCAGCTTGGAGGCTCGGCATGAGCAGTTCTTC; cdr3_aa: CASSLEARHEQFF
v_call: TRBV19; clone_size: -; j_call: TRBJ1-5; d_call: -; cdr3_nt: TGTGCCAGTAAAGCGCAGTCGGGAAATCAGCCCCAGCATTTT; cdr3_aa: CASKAQSGNQPQHF
v_call: TRBV30; clone_size: -; j_call: TRBJ1-2; d_call: TRBD1; cdr3_nt: TGTGCCTGGAAGGGACAGGGGATCGGGGGCTACACCTTC; cdr3_aa: CAWKGQGIGGYTF
v_call: TRBV28; clone_size: -; j_call: TRBJ2-1; d_call: -; cdr3_nt: TGTGCCAGCAGTCCCCGCCCGCAGGGAGGAGACAATGAGCAGTTCTTC; cdr3_aa: CASSPRPQGGDNEQFF
v_call: TRBV19; clone_size: -; j_call: TRBJ2-1; d_call: -; cdr3_nt: TGTGCCAGTAGTAGATCGGATAGCTCCTACAATGAGCAGTTCTTC; cdr3_aa: CASSRSDSSYNEQFF
v_call: TRBV4-1; clone_size: -; j_call: TRBJ2-7; d_call: -; cdr3_nt: TGCGCCAGCAGCCAAGCTGACCCCCCCTCCTACGAGCAGTACTTC; cdr3_aa: CASSQADPPSYEQYF
v_call: TRBV19; clone_size: -; j_call: TRBJ1-2; d_call: -; cdr3_nt: TGTGCCAGTACCTCCCCCGGGACGGAGTATGGCTACACCTTC; cdr3_aa: CASTSPGTEYGYTF
v_call: TRBV28; clone_size: -; j_call: TRBJ2-3; d_call: TRBD1; cdr3_nt: TGTGCCAGCAGTTTATGGGTTCGGGACAGAACACATAGCACAGATACGCAGTATTTT; cdr3_aa: CASSLWVRDRTHSTDTQYF
v_call: TRBV28; clone_size: -; j_call: TRBJ2-4; d_call: TRBD1; cdr3_nt: TGTGCCAGCAGTTTCTCCGGGACAGGGGGCGTTAACATTCAGTACTTC; cdr3_aa: CASSFSGTGGVNIQYF
v_call: TRBV6-2/TRBV6-3; clone_size: -; j_call: TRBJ2-7; d_call: -; cdr3_nt: TGTGCCAGCAGTTACTCTCACAGGGATTTTGGCGAGCAGTACTTC; cdr3_aa: CASSYSHRDFGEQYF
v_call: TRBV27; clone_size: -; j_call: TRBJ1-1; d_call: -; cdr3_nt: TGTGCCAGTTACAAAAAAGGGGCAACCACTGAAGCTTTCTTT; cdr3_aa: CASYKKGATTEAFF
v_call: TRBV11-2; clone_size: -; j_call: TRBJ2-7; d_call: -; cdr3_nt: TGTGCCAGCAGCGCGCGAGACGAAAGCTCCTACGAGCAGTACTTC; cdr3_aa: CASSARDESSYEQYF
v_call: TRBV2; clone_size: -; j_call: TRBJ1-5; d_call: -; cdr3_nt: TGTGCCAGCATGACGGAAGCTAATCAGCCCCAGCATTTT; cdr3_aa: CASMTEANQPQHF
v_call: TRBV6-2/TRBV6-3; clone_size: -; j_call: TRBJ1-1; d_call: -; cdr3_nt: -; cdr3_aa: CASSSSGPTNTEAFF
v_call: TRBV9; clone_size: -; j_call: TRBJ2-2; d_call: -; cdr3_nt: TGTGCCAGCAGCGCCACGGTAGTGGGTGGAGCGGGCACCGGGGAGCTGTTTTTT; cdr3_aa: CASSATVVGGAGTGELFF
v_call: TRBV6-1; clone_size: -; j_call: TRBJ1-1; d_call: -; cdr3_nt: TGTGCCAGCAGTGAGGTTCGCACTGAAGCTTTCTTT; cdr3_aa: CASSEVRTEAFF